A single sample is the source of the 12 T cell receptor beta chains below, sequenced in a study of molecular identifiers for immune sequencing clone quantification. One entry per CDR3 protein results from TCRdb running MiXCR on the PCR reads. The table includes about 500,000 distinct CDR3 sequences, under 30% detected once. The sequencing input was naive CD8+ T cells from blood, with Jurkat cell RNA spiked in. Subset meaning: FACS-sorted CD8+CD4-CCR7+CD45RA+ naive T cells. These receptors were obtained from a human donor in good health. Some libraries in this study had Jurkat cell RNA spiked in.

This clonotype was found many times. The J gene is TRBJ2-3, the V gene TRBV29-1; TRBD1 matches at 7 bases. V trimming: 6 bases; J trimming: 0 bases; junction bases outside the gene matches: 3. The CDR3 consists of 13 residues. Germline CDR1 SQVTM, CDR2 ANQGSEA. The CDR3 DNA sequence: TGCAGCGTAATGGGACAGAGCACAGATACGCAGTATTTT. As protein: CSVMGQSTDTQYF.

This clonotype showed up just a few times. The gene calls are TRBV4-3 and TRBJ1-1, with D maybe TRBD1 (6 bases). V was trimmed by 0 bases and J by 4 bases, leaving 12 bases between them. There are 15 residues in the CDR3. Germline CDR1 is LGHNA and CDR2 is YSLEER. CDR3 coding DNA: TGCGCCAGCAGCCAAGACTACAGGGTTTCCACTGAAGCTTTCTTT. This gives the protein CASSQDYRVSTEAFF.

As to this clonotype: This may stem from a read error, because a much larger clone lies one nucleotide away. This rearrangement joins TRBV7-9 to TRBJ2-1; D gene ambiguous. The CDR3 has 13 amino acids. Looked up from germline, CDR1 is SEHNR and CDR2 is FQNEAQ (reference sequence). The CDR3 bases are TGTGCCAGCAGCTTACCGACTTCCAATGAGCAGCTCTTC. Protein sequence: CASSLPTSNEQLF.

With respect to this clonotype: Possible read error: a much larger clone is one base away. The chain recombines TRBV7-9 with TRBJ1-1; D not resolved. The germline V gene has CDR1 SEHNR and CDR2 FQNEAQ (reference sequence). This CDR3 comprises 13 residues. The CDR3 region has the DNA TGTGCCAGCAGCCCCACCGGACGAACTGAAGCTCTCTTT. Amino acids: CASSPTGRTEALF.

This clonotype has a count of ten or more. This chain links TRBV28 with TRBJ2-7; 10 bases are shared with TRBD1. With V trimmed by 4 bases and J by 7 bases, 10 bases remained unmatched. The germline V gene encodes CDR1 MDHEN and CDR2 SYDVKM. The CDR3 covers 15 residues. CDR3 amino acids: CASSSLTGGLGEQYF. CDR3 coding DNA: TGTGCCAGCAGTTCTCTGACAGGGGGCTTGGGGGAGCAGTACTTC. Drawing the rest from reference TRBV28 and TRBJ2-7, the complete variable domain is DVKVTQSSRYLVKRTGEKVFLECVQDMDHENMFWYRQDPGLGLRLIYFSYDVKMKEKGDIPEGYSVSREKKERFSLILESASTNQTSMYLCASSSLTGGLGEQYFGPGTRLTVT.

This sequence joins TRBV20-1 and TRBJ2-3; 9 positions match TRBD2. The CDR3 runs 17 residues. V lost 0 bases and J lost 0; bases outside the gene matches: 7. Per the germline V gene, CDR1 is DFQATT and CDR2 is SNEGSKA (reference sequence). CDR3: CSARDEEAGGSTDTQYF. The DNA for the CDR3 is TGCAGTGCTAGAGATGAGGAGGCGGGGGGGAGCACAGATACGCAGTATTTT.

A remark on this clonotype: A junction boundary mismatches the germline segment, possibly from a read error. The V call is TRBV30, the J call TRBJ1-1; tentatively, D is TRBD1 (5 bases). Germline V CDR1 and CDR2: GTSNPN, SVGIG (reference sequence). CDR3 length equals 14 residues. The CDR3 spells CAWSVGDGITEAFF. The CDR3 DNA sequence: TGCGCCTGGAGTGTAGGGGATGGGATCACTGAAGCTTTCTTT.

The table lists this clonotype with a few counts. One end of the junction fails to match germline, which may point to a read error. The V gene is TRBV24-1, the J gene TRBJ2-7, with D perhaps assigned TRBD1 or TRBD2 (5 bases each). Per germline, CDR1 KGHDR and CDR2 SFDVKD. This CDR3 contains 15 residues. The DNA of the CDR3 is TGTGCCACCAGGGGACCGAGCTTGTGGGGCTACGAGCGGTACTTC. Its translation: CATRGPSLWGYERYF.

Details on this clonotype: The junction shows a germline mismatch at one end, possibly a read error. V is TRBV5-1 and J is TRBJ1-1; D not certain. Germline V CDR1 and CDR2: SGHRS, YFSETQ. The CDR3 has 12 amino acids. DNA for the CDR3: TGCGCCAGCAGCTTACAAAACACTGATGCTTTCTTT. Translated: CASSLQNTDAFF.

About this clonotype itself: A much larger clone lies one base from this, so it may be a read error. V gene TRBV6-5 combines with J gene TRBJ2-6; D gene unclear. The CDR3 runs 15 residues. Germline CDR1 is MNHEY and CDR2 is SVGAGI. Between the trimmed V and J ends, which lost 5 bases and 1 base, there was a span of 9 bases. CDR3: CASSQDTSGANVLTF. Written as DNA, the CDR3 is TGTGCCAGCAGTCAAGATACGTCTGGGGCCAACGTCCTGACTTTC.

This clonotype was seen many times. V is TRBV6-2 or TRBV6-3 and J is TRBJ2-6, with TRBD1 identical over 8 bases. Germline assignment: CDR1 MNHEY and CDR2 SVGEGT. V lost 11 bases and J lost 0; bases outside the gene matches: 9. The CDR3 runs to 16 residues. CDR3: CAGARDRPSGANVLTF. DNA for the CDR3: TGTGCCGGGGCCCGGGACAGGCCCTCTGGGGCCAACGTCCTGACTTTC.

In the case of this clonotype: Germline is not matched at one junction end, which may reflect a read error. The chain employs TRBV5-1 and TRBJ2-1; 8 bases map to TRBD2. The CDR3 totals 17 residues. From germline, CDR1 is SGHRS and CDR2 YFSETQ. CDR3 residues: CASSPSSGTRAYNERFF. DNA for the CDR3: TGCGCCAGCAGCCCGAGTTCCGGGACTAGGGCCTACAATGAGCGGTTCTTC.